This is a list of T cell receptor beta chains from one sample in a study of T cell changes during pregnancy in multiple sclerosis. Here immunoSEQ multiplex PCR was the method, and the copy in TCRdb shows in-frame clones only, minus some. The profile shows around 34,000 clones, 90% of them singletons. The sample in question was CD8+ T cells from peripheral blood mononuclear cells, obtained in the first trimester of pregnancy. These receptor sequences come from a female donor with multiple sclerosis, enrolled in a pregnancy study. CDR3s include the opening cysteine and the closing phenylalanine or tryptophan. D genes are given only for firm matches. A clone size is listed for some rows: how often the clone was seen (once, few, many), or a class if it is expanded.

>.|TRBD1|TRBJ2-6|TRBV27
CASSLGTGFSSGANVLTF
TGTGCCAGCAGTTTAGGGACAGGTTTTAGCTCTGGGGCCAACGTCCTGACTTTC
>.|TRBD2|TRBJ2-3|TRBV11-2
CASSLEGLAGEWSTQYF
TGTGCCAGCAGCTTGGAGGGACTAGCGGGAGAGTGGAGTACGCAGTATTTT
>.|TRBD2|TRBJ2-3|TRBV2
CASSERLLAGSSTDTQYF
TGTGCCAGCAGTGAACGGCTTCTAGCGGGGTCTAGCACAGATACGCAGTATTTT
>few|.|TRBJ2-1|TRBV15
CATALFFADNEQFF
TGTGCCACCGCTCTGTTCTTCGCGGACAATGAGCAGTTCTTC
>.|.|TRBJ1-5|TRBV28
CASSFPVTVQPQHF
TGTGCCAGCAGTTTTCCCGTGACAGTTCAGCCCCAGCATTTT
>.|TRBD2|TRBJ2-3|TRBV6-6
CASSYSAGDADTQYF
TGTGCCAGCAGTTACTCAGCGGGAGACGCAGATACGCAGTATTTT
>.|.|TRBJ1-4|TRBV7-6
CASSLTGREVPAMRISSEKLFF
TGTGCCAGCAGCTTAACAGGGCGTGAAGTCCCTGCTATGAGAATAAGCTCGGAAAAACTGTTTTTT
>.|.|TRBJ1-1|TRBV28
CASSPILNTGNTEAFF
TGTGCCAGCAGCCCAATCCTTAATACAGGGAACACTGAAGCTTTCTTT
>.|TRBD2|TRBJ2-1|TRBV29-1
CSAIGTSGRAYNEQFF
TGCAGCGCCATAGGGACTAGCGGGAGGGCCTACAATGAGCAGTTCTTC
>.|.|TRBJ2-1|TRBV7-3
CASSPFSGPGFEQFF
TGTGCCAGCAGCCCTTTTAGCGGCCCTGGGTTTGAGCAGTTCTTC
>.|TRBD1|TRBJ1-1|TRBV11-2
CASSWGQGSEAFF
TGTGCCAGCAGCTGGGGACAGGGTAGTGAAGCTTTCTTT
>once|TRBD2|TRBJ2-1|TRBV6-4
CASSAIAGGPSNEQFF
TGTGCCAGCAGTGCAATAGCGGGAGGGCCTTCCAATGAGCAGTTCTTC
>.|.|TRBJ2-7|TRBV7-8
CASSLGLEEGTYEQYF
TGTGCCAGCAGCTTAGGTTTGGAGGAGGGGACCTACGAGCAGTACTTC
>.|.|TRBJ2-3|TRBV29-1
CSALWRVTDTQYF
TGCAGCGCCCTCTGGAGGGTTACAGATACGCAGTATTTT
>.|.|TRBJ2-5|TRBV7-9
CASSAEETQYF
TGTGCCAGCAGCGCGGAGGAGACCCAGTACTTC
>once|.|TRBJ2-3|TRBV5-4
CASSEGLPDTQYF
TGTGCCAGCAGCGAGGGCCTCCCAGATACGCAGTATTTT
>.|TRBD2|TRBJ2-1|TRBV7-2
CASKLAGGLNNEQFF
TGTGCCAGCAAACTAGCGGGAGGTCTTAACAATGAGCAGTTCTTC
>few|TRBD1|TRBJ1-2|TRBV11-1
CASSLGAGTGGSGYTF
TGTGCCAGCAGCTTAGGGGCCGGGACAGGGGGCTCTGGCTACACCTTC
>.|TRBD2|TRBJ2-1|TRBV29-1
CSVVGLAGTNEQFF
TGCAGCGTTGTGGGACTAGCGGGAACGAATGAGCAGTTCTTC
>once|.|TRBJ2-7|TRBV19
CASSIVSSDEQYF
TGTGCCAGTAGTATAGTTAGCTCGGACGAGCAGTACTTC
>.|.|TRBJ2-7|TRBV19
CASQADSSVYEQYF
TGTGCCAGTCAGGCGGACAGTTCGGTCTACGAGCAGTACTTC
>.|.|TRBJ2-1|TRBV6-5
CASSYTATGNEQFF
TGTGCCAGCAGTTACACCGCGACAGGCAATGAGCAGTTCTTC
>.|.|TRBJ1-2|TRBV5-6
CASSLDRSPYGYTF
TGTGCCAGCAGCTTGGACAGGTCACCCTATGGCTACACCTTC
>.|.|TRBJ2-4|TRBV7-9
CASSHGQRKNIQYF
TGTGCCAGCAGCCACGGACAGAGAAAAAACATTCAGTACTTC
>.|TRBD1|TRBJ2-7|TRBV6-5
CASSSEGTGFYEQYF
TGTGCCAGCAGTTCCGAAGGGACAGGTTTCTACGAGCAGTACTTC
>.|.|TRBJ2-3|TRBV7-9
CASSLGGFPQYF
TGTGCCAGCAGCTTAGGAGGGTTTCCGCAGTATTTT
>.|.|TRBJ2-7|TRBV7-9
CASSLYRDTSYEQYF
TGTGCCAGCAGCTTATACCGGGACACCTCCTACGAGCAGTACTTC
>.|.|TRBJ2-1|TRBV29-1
CRVKSGANEQFF
TGCAGAGTCAAATCAGGGGCGAATGAGCAGTTCTTC
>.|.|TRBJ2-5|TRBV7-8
CASSLRGSETQYF
TGTGCCAGCAGCTTACGGGGATCTGAGACCCAGTACTTC
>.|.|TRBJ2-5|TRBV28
CASSPWPSRGHQETQYF
TGTGCCAGCAGTCCGTGGCCATCCAGGGGCCACCAAGAGACCCAGTACTTC
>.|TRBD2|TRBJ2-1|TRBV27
CASRTSGSGNEQFF
TGTGCCAGCAGGACTAGCGGGAGTGGCAATGAGCAGTTCTTC
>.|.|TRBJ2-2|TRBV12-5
CASGRGSGELFF
TGTGCTAGTGGCCGGGGGTCCGGGGAGCTGTTTTTT
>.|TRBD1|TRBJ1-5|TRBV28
CASSLGTGNQPQHF
TGTGCCAGCAGTCTCGGGACAGGCAATCAGCCCCAGCATTTT
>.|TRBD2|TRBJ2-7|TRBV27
CASSGRGSYEQYF
TGTGCCAGCAGCGGGAGGGGCTCCTACGAGCAGTACTTC
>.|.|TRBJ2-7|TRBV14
CASSPTMKEEQYF
TGTGCCAGCAGCCCCACCATGAAGGAGGAGCAGTACTTC
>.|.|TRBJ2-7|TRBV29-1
CSVVTSRRYEQYF
TGCAGCGTTGTAACCTCGCGGCGCTACGAGCAGTACTTC
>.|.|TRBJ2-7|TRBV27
CASSSRSSLYEQYF
TGTGCCAGCAGTTCGCGCTCCTCTTTATACGAGCAGTACTTC
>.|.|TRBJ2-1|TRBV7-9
CASTPPGRGGGEQFF
TGTGCCAGCACTCCCCCGGGGCGGGGAGGTGGTGAGCAGTTCTTC
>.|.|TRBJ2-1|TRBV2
CASSEAPPGSYNEQFF
TGTGCCAGCAGTGAAGCGCCCCCGGGGTCCTACAATGAGCAGTTCTTC
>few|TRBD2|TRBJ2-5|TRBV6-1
CASSELAGGPQETQYF
TGTGCCAGCAGTGAACTGGCGGGAGGGCCCCAAGAGACCCAGTACTTC
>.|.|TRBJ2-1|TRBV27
CASSLGREQFF
TGTGCCAGCAGTTTGGGGAGGGAGCAGTTCTTC
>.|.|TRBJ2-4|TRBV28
CASSLASPAKNIQYF
TGTGCCAGCAGTTTGGCCTCGCCGGCCAAAAACATTCAGTACTTC
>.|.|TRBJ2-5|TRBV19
CASSISAGTQYF
TGTGCCAGTAGTATCTCCGCCGGGACCCAGTACTTC
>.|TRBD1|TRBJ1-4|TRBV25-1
CASSEYGDSGTDEKLFF
TGTGCCAGCAGTGAATACGGCGACTCCGGGACAGATGAAAAACTGTTTTTT
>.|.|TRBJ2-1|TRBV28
CASSLQGKRTRSYNEQFF
TGTGCCAGCAGTTTACAGGGGAAACGAACTAGAAGTTACAATGAGCAGTTCTTC
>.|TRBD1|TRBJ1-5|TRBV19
CASTSDRRGNQPQHF
TGTGCCAGTACCTCGGACAGGAGGGGGAATCAGCCCCAGCATTTT
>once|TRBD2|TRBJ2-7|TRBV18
CASSPTGLAVSYEQYF
TGTGCCAGCTCACCTACTGGACTAGCGGTGTCCTACGAGCAGTACTTC
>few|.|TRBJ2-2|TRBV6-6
CASSLMTGELFF
TGTGCCAGCAGTTTGATGACAGGGGAGCTGTTTTTT
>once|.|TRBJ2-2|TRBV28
CASSLDLTSPDLIISGELFF
TGTGCCAGCAGTTTAGATTTGACTTCGCCCGACCTCATAATTAGCGGGGAGCTGTTTTTT
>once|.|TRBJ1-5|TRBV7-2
CASSSDLLYLGQPQHF
TGTGCCAGCAGCTCCGACTTACTCTACCTCGGTCAGCCCCAGCATTTT
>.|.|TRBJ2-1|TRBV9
CASSKGGGGPFRNEQFF
TGTGCCAGCAGCAAGGGAGGGGGAGGGCCCTTTCGCAATGAGCAGTTCTTC
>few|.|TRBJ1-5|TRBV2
CARLQGKPQHF
TGTGCCAGGTTACAGGGAAAGCCCCAGCATTTT
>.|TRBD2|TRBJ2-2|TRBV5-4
CASSLDGSGTSGYTGELFF
TGTGCCAGCAGCTTGGATGGAAGTGGGACTAGCGGGTACACCGGGGAGCTGTTTTTT
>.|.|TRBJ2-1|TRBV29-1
CSLKWLADRHYNEQFF
TGCAGCCTGAAGTGGCTAGCGGACAGACACTACAATGAGCAGTTCTTC
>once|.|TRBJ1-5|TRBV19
CASSIDPETTTFLMNQPQHF
TGTGCCAGTAGTATAGATCCCGAAACGACAACTTTCCTTATGAATCAGCCCCAGCATTTT
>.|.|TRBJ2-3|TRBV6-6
CASSFPRQLSTDTQYF
TGTGCCAGCAGTTTCCCGAGACAGCTAAGCACAGATACGCAGTATTTT
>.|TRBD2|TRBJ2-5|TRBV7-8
CASTLIAGGQETQYF
TGTGCCAGCACCTTAATAGCGGGAGGCCAAGAGACCCAGTACTTC
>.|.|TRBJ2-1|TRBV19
CASTRDSDDYYNEQFF
TGTGCCAGTACAAGGGACTCTGACGACTACTACAATGAGCAGTTCTTC
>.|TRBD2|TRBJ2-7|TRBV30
CAWSVSLAVYYEQYF
TGTGCCTGGAGTGTAAGTCTAGCGGTATACTACGAGCAGTACTTC
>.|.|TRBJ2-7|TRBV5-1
CASSLAGRSKYEQYF
TGCGCCAGCAGCTTGGCGGGGAGATCTAAATACGAGCAGTACTTC